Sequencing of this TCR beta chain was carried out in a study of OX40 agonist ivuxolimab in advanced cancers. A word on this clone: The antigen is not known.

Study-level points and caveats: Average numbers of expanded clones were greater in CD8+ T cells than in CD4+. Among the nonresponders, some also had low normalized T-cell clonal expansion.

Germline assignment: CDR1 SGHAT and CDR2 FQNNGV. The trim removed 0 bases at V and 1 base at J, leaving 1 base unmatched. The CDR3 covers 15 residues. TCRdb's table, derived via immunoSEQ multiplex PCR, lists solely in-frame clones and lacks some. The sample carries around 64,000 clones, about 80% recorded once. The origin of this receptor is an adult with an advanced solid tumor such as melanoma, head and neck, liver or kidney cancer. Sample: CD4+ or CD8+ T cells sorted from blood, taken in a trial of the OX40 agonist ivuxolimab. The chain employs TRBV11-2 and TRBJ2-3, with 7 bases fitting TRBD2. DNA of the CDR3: TGTGCCAGCAGCTTAGATGGGGGGGGCACAGATACGCAGTATTTT. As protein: CASSLDGGGTDTQYF. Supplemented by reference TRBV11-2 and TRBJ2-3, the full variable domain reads EAGVAQSPRYKIIEKRQSVAFWCNPISGHATLYWYQQILGQGPKLLIQFQNNGVVDDSQLPKDRFSAERLKGVDSTLKIQPAKLEDSAVYLCASSLDGGGTDTQYFGPGTRLTVL.